The next 3 T cell receptor beta chains were all read from a single sample in a study of cytomegalovirus exposure and HLA in healthy donors. Researchers ran the PCR with 60 Vbeta and 13 Jbeta primers. The table came from immunoSEQ multiplex PCR; TCRdb's copy has only in-frame clones and leaves some out. The repertoire holds 130,000 to 150,000 clones, about four fifths seen once, with 2% to 2.5% in the top ten. Sequencing used PBMCs. All receptors come from a man aged 25-45 years in good health and CMV-seronegative.

The rearrangement joins TRBV7-9 to TRBJ1-5; D ambiguous. Germline-derived CDR1 and CDR2 are SEHNR and FQNEAQ (reference sequence). There are 14 residues in the CDR3. V was cut by 1 base and J by 3 bases, with 7 bases left in between. The CDR3 region is CASSLGLDNQPQHF. In DNA form, the CDR3 reads TGTGCCAGCAGCTTAGGGCTCGACAATCAGCCCCAGCATTTT.

The CDR3 reads CASSLRDGDEKLFF. The CDR3 DNA reads as TGCGCCAGCAGCCTGCGGGATGGGGATGAAAAACTGTTTTTT. The chain carries TRBV5-1 and TRBJ1-4, with D uncertain. The germline V gene has CDR1 SGHRS and CDR2 YFSETQ. The germline V and J ends were trimmed by 4 bases and 6 bases, with 13 bases remaining between them. The length of the CDR3 is 14 residues.

This CDR3 is CASSVEPTGGTEAFF. In DNA, the CDR3 is TGTGCCAGCAGCGTTGAGCCCACAGGGGGCACTGAAGCTTTCTTT. This chain uses TRBV9 with TRBJ1-1, with TRBD1 matching 8 bases. Losses at the gene ends were 2 bases for V and 4 bases for J; bases not matched to a gene: 7. Germline CDR1 and CDR2: SGDLS and YYNGEE. The CDR3 contains 15 residues.